In this sample, the clone carrying this T cell receptor beta chain turned up once. Only in-frame clones appear in the TCRdb table, and some are missing; sequencing was by immunoSEQ multiplex PCR. The data hold 30,000 to 40,000 clones, with around 83% observed a single time. This specimen belongs to a study of control samples from healthy donors and cancer patients. The CDR3 sequence is 14 residues long. Trimming pared 0 bases from V and 3 bases from J, leaving 7 bases between. The V gene's germline CDR1 is LNHDA and CDR2 SQIVND (reference sequence). V is TRBV19 and J is TRBJ2-3; perhaps TRBD2 as D (5 bases). The clonotype was recovered from a woman aged 55 to 70 with lung cancer. Sequencing was carried out using PBMCs. CDR3 protein: CASSIETGTDTQYF. The CDR3 DNA sequence: TGTGCCAGTAGTATAGAAACGGGGACAGATACGCAGTATTTT.